The 27 T cell receptor beta chains reported below all come from one sample, sequenced in a study of OX40 agonist ivuxolimab in advanced cancers. Libraries were made using the immunoSEQ multiplex PCR assay. The source is immuneACCESS, and TCRdb retained only in-frame sequences with V and J called. Part of the clones is not carried over; for the studies checked, unresolved V genes explain less than half of this, and the remainder is unexplained. The sample table holds about 80,000 clones, of which around 85% were seen once. Approximately 2% of the sample comes from the top ten. Sequenced here: CD4+ or CD8+ T cells sorted from blood, sampled in a trial of the OX40 agonist ivuxolimab. The origin of the receptors is an adult with an advanced solid tumor such as melanoma, head and neck, liver or kidney cancer.

The V gene is TRBV4-3, the J gene TRBJ1-2; 9 bases align to TRBD1. Germline CDR1 and CDR2: LGHNA and YSLEER. The J segment lost 5 bases and the V segment lost 1 base, leaving 11 bases of the junction unmatched. The CDR3 consists of 17 residues. For the CDR3, the DNA is TGCGCCAGCAGCCAAGTCCCGAGCGGAGGGACAGGGTATGGCTACACCTTC. This gives the protein CASSQVPSGGTGYGYTF.

This clone was found once. V gene TRBV4-3 combines with J gene TRBJ2-2, with TRBD2 matching 11 bases. The CDR3 sequence is 17 residues long. Germline V lookup: CDR1 LGHNA, CDR2 YSLEER. V shed 1 base, J shed 0 bases, and the junction held 1 base outside the gene matches. The CDR3 DNA is TGCGCCAGCAGCCAAGGACTAGCGGGAACGAACACCGGGGAGCTGTTTTTT. Its protein product is CASSQGLAGTNTGELFF.

The rearrangement uses TRBV6-6 and TRBJ2-1; a possible D gene is TRBD1 (5 bases). V lost 5 bases and J lost 6, with 5 bases in between. The CDR3 spans 11 residues. The germline V gene has CDR1 MNHNY and CDR2 SVGAGI (reference sequence). The CDR3 protein is CASSRGNEQFF. The CDR3 DNA reads as TGTGCCAGCAGTAGGGGCAATGAGCAGTTCTTC.

This sequence joins TRBV7-3 and TRBJ2-5; TRBD1 or TRBD2 may be the D gene (5 bases each). The CDR3 runs 15 residues. The V end lost 2 bases, the J end lost 4 bases, and 14 bases lay between the germline ends. Germline CDR1 is SGHTA and CDR2 is FQGTGA. DNA of the CDR3: TGTGCCAGCAGCTTAGCCGGATGGGGGAGAGAGACCCAGTACTTC. Amino acid sequence: CASSLAGWGRETQYF. The variable domain in full, completed from reference TRBV7-3 and TRBJ2-5, reads GAGVSQTPSNKVTEKGKYVELRCDPISGHTALYWYRQSLGQGPEFLIYFQGTGAADDSGLPNDRFFAVRPEGSVSTLKIQRTERGDSAVYLCASSLAGWGRETQYFGPGTRLLVL.

The chain uses TRBV19 and TRBJ1-4; 9 nucleotides align to TRBD1. Losses at the gene ends were 5 bases for V and 8 bases for J; bases not matched to a gene: 6. The CDR3 sequence is 14 residues long. Germline loops: CDR1 LNHDA, CDR2 SQIVND (reference sequence). Written as DNA, the CDR3 is TGTGCCAGTAGTTCCCGGGACAGGGTGGAAAAACTGTTTTTT. Translation: CASSSRDRVEKLFF.

This chain links TRBV18 with TRBJ2-1, with 9 nucleotides matching TRBD1. With 3 bases clipped from V and 6 bases from J, the junction kept 6 bases outside the gene matches. This CDR3 is 15 amino acids long. Germline lookup yields CDR1 KGHSH and CDR2 LQKENI. CDR3 residues: CASSPRDRVINEQFF. The CDR3 DNA follows: TGTGCCAGCTCACCCCGGGACAGGGTTATCAATGAGCAGTTCTTC.

The rearrangement uses TRBV9 and TRBJ2-1, with TRBD2 matching 10 bases. The CDR3 runs to 17 residues. The ends lost 0 bases at V and 3 bases at J; junction bases unmatched: 6. Germline V CDR1 and CDR2: SGDLS, YYNGEE. DNA of the CDR3: TGTGCCAGCAGCGTAGCGGGAACTAGCGGGATCTACAATGAGCAGTTCTTC. Protein sequence: CASSVAGTSGIYNEQFF.

This chain connects TRBV14 to TRBJ1-3; D uncertain. The CDR3 totals 15 residues. Deletions cut 6 bases from V and 4 bases from J, with 16 bases between. Germline CDR1 is SGHDN and CDR2 is FVKESK. The CDR3 sequence: CASSRTGSGGNTIYF. The CDR3 DNA follows: TGTGCCAGCAGTCGTACGGGGAGTGGCGGAAACACCATATATTTT.

This chain joins TRBV28 and TRBJ2-1, with D perhaps matching TRBD1 or TRBD2 (5 bases each). V lost 5 bases to trimming and J lost 5 bases, with 16 bases between them. The germline V gene encodes CDR1 MDHEN and CDR2 SYDVKM. This CDR3 contains 15 residues. The CDR3 nucleotides are TGTGCCAGCAGTCGCCCCGGGACGCAGAACAATGAGCAGTTCTTC. Translating gives CASSRPGTQNNEQFF.

This clone occurred a few times. The chain uses TRBV7-3 and TRBJ2-1; D is possibly TRBD1 (6 bases). The CDR3 loop spans 16 amino acids. CDR1 and CDR2 from the germline V gene are SGHTA and FQGTGA. Trimming removed 5 bases from V and 5 bases from J, with 19 bases in between. CDR3 in DNA: TGTGCCAGCAGCCTCCGGCCAGGACAGAGAAACAATGAGCAGTTCTTC. It codes for CASSLRPGQRNNEQFF.

The chain is built from TRBV6-5 and TRBJ2-2; unclear D gene. Germline-derived CDR1 and CDR2 are MNHEY and SVGAGI. The CDR3 consists of 12 residues. Deletions cut 4 bases from V and 2 bases from J, with 2 bases between. The chain's CDR3 is CASSFNTGELFF. For the CDR3, the DNA is TGTGCCAGCAGTTTTAACACCGGGGAGCTGTTTTTT.

This chain joins TRBV11-2 and TRBJ1-1; tentatively, D is TRBD1 (6 bases). Trimming left V 2 bases short and J 6 bases short, with 16 bases between. The CDR3 extends over 15 amino acids. CDR1 and CDR2 from the germline V gene are SGHAT and FQNNGV. DNA for the CDR3: TGTGCCAGCAGCTTAATTGCAGGGGCCGGCGCTGAAGCTTTCTTT. Translation gives CASSLIAGAGAEAFF.

The genes are TRBV27 and TRBJ1-2; tentatively, D is TRBD1 (5 bases). CDR3 length equals 13 residues. V shed 6 bases and J shed 8 bases, with 16 bases lying between them. CDR1 and CDR2 from the germline V gene are MNHEY and SMNVEV (reference sequence). CDR3 protein: CASSLQGRGGYTF. The CDR3 coding sequence is TGTGCCAGCAGCTTGCAGGGTCGCGGGGGCTACACCTTC.

The chain has TRBV4-3 and TRBJ2-7; D is undetermined. The ends were cut back, 3 bases at V and 7 bases at J, with 10 bases in the middle. CDR1 LGHNA and CDR2 YSLEER come from the germline V gene. The CDR3 runs 12 residues. CDR3 protein: CASSHPFGEQYF. The CDR3 DNA follows: TGCGCCAGCAGCCACCCTTTCGGAGAGCAGTACTTC.

This clone was seen a single time. The rearrangement links TRBV6-5 to TRBJ2-7; 8 bases match TRBD1. V lost 6 bases and J lost 0; bases outside the gene matches: 4. Germline lookup yields CDR1 MNHEY and CDR2 SVGAGI. This CDR3 region has 14 residues. CDR3 sequence: CASRDRVSSYEQYF. Here the CDR3 DNA reads TGTGCCAGCAGGGACAGGGTCAGCTCCTACGAGCAGTACTTC.

This clone has only one observation. The V gene is TRBV19, the J gene TRBJ1-1; the D is unclear. CDR1 and CDR2 (germline): LNHDA, SQIVND (reference sequence). V was cut by 3 bases and J by 1 base, with 15 bases left in between. The CDR3 has 16 amino acids. Written as DNA, the CDR3 is TGTGCCAGTAGTATGGTACACAGTAATACGAACACTGAAGCTTTCTTT. As protein: CASSMVHSNTNTEAFF.

This clone occurred once. The V and J genes are TRBV7-3 and TRBJ2-1, with 8 bases aligning to TRBD1. The CDR3 covers 16 residues. Germline V gives CDR1 SGHTA, CDR2 FQGTGA. The trim removed 5 bases at V and 10 bases at J, leaving 16 bases unmatched. The CDR3 here is CASSPAGGRIYGEQFF. In nucleotides, the CDR3 is TGTGCCAGCAGCCCCGCAGGGGGCAGGATCTACGGGGAGCAGTTCTTC.

The J gene is TRBJ2-5, the V gene TRBV5-5; D gene uncertain. This CDR3 has 14 amino acids. The V gene's germline CDR1 is SGHKS and CDR2 YYEKEE (reference sequence). The V end lost 0 bases, the J end lost 3 bases, and 9 bases lay between the germline ends. The chain's CDR3 is CASSLEWSKETQYF. As DNA, the CDR3 is TGTGCCAGCAGCTTGGAGTGGTCGAAAGAGACCCAGTACTTC.

The V call is TRBV27, the J call TRBJ1-5; D might be TRBD1 (6 bases). CDR1 is MNHEY, CDR2 SMNVEV, per germline (reference sequence). CDR3 size: 17 residues. Deletions cut 2 bases from V and 0 bases from J, with 14 bases between. The CDR3 DNA reads as TGTGCCAGCAGTTTAAGGGGGACCTCTTATAGCAATCAGCCCCAGCATTTT. Its protein is CASSLRGTSYSNQPQHF.

V and J are TRBV28 and TRBJ2-5, with 7 bases fitting TRBD2. This CDR3 is built from 14 residues. Germline CDR1 is MDHEN and CDR2 is SYDVKM. With V trimmed by 2 bases and J by 4 bases, 4 bases remained unmatched. CDR3 amino acids: CASSLIWGGETQYF. The CDR3 bases are TGTGCCAGCAGTTTAATCTGGGGGGGAGAGACCCAGTACTTC.

The chain joins TRBV30 to TRBJ2-2; D remains unclear. The length of the CDR3 is 11 residues. Germline V gives CDR1 GTSNPN, CDR2 SVGIG (reference sequence). V dropped 5 bases and J dropped 7 bases, with 8 bases sitting between them. This CDR3 reads CAWEKIGELFF. Written as DNA, the CDR3 is TGTGCCTGGGAAAAGATCGGGGAGCTGTTTTTT.

About this clone itself: A junction boundary mismatches the germline segment, possibly from a read error. V is TRBV5-1 and J is TRBJ2-1; D gene ambiguous. CDR3 length equals 15 residues. Germline assignment: CDR1 SGHRS and CDR2 YFSETQ. The CDR3 loop is CASSPDQLSYNEQFF. The CDR3, as DNA: TGTGCCAGCAGCCCTGACCAATTATCCTACAATGAGCAGTTCTTC. The full variable domain, rest sourced from reference TRBV5-1 and TRBJ2-1, is KAGVTQTPRYLIKTRGQQVTLSCSPISGHRSVSWYQQTPGQGLQFLFEYFSETQRNKGNFPGRFSGRQFSNSRSEMNVSTLELGDSALYLCASSPDQLSYNEQFFGPGTRLTVL.

The chain has TRBV12-5 and TRBJ2-2; tentative D call: TRBD2 (5 bases). The V end lost 1 base, the J end lost 0 bases, and 15 bases lay between the germline ends. Germline assignment: CDR1 LGHNT and CDR2 FRNRAP. The CDR3 loop spans 18 amino acids. The CDR3 reads CASGLGEGIISNTGELFF. The CDR3 nucleotides read TGTGCTAGTGGTTTGGGTGAGGGAATCATTTCGAACACCGGGGAGCTGTTTTTT.

The chain combines TRBV11-3 with TRBJ2-3; a weak D match, TRBD2 (5 bases). V was clipped by 3 bases and J by 6 bases, with 16 bases between them. Germline CDR1 is SGHNT and CDR2 is YENEEA. CDR3 length: 15 residues. The CDR3 sequence: CASSLGSTRGDTQYF. In DNA form, the CDR3 reads TGTGCCAGCAGCTTGGGCTCCACCAGAGGGGATACGCAGTATTTT.

The chain is built from TRBV4-2 and TRBJ1-2; D is unclear. This CDR3 has 15 residues. The germline CDR1 and CDR2 sequences are LGHNA and YNFKEQ. Trimming cost V 0 bases and J 3 bases, with 11 bases left between them. This chain's CDR3 is CASSQEVRVDYGYTF. The CDR3 DNA reads as TGTGCCAGCAGCCAAGAGGTTCGGGTGGACTATGGCTACACCTTC.

The V and J genes are TRBV19 and TRBJ1-5, with TRBD1 identical over 8 bases. V shed 4 bases and J 5 bases; nucleotides not matched to a gene: 7. This CDR3 is 15 amino acids long. Germline loops: CDR1 LNHDA, CDR2 SQIVND (reference sequence). The CDR3 region has the DNA TGTGCCAGTAGTAGACATCAGGGGGCGGATCAGCCCCAGCATTTT. Its translation is CASSRHQGADQPQHF.

This sequence joins TRBV7-2 and TRBJ2-5; 9 bases are shared with TRBD1. The CDR3 is 16 residues long. CDR1 is SGHTA, CDR2 FQGNSA, per germline. After removal of 3 bases from V and 5 bases from J, the junction contained 10 bases not matched to a gene. CDR3 amino acids: CASSFQTGTGKETQYF. CDR3 nucleotide sequence: TGTGCCAGCAGCTTTCAAACCGGGACAGGGAAGGAGACCCAGTACTTC.